The clone carrying this T cell receptor (beta chain) has ten or more counts. Its specificity is not known. These data originate in a study of T cell repertoires in cytomegalovirus infection. This CDR3 comprises 14 residues. In germline, CDR1 is SGHTA, CDR2 FQGNSA. The V segment lost 4 bases and the J segment 6 bases; nucleotides outside the gene matches: 3. Study findings and constraints: HLA-C-restricted, CMV-specific TCR beta clonotypes were dominant ex vivo. Cumulative public TCR beta family frequency identified CMV carriers with the relevant HLA.

TCRdb reanalysed the reads using MiXCR and keeps one entry per CDR3 protein. The profile shows 450,000 to 650,000 distinct CDR3 sequences, around 40% of them singletons. Sequenced here: cultured PBMCs, sampled from culture after CMV antigen stimulation. The origin of this receptor is a human donor in good health (CMV status not recorded). Some clones in this sample may be carry-over from other donors' samples. The genes are TRBV7-2 and TRBJ1-4; 9 positions match TRBD1. The CDR3, as DNA: TGTGCCAGCAGCTCGGGACAGGGACATGAAAAACTGTTTTTT. Its translation is CASSSGQGHEKLFF.